This T cell receptor (beta chain) was captured in a study of shared clonotypes between healthy human individuals. About the study: Every donor yielded three CD4 naive, three CD4 memory, two CD8 naive and one CD8 memory plate.

The repertoire was sequenced with immunoSEQ multiplex PCR; TCRdb's copy has only in-frame clones and lacks some. The table lists roughly 1,500,000 clones, approximately 98.5% of them singletons, with 0.36% in the top ten. The CDR3 loop spans 15 amino acids. V was clipped by 4 bases and J by 0 bases, with 10 bases between them. Germline V gives CDR1 SNHLY, CDR2 FYNNEI. Specimen: naive CD4+ T cells sorted from blood. The subset here: CD45RA+ positively selected. This sequence joins TRBV2 and TRBJ2-1; no reliable D call. This TCR came from a man in his thirties or forties in good health. CDR3 protein: CASSAQTLSYNEQFF. The DNA for the CDR3 is TGTGCCAGCAGTGCCCAGACACTCTCCTACAATGAGCAGTTCTTC.